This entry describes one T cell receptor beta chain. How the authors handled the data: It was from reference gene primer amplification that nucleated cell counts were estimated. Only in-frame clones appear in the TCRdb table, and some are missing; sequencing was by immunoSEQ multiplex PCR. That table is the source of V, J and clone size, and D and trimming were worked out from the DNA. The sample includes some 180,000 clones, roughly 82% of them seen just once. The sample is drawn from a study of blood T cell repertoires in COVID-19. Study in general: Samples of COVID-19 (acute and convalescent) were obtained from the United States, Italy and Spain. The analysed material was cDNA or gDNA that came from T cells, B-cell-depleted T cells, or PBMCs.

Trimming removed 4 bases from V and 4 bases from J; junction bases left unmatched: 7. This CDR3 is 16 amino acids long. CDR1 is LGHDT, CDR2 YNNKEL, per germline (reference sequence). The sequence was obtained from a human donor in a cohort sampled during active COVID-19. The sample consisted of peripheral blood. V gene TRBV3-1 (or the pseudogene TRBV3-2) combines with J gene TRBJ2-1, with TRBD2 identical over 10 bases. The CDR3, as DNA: TGTGCCAGCAGCCGATTAGCGGGAGGACGTTACAATGAGCAGTTCTTC. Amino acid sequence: CASSRLAGGRYNEQFF.